What follows is one T cell receptor (beta chain) and its context. This clone was detected ten times or more. Its antigen remains unidentified. No qualities accompany the bases; no much larger clone lies one base away. This specimen comes from a study of blood T cell repertoires in COVID-19 (dated by TCRdb to about 2020). For context, the study as a whole: The collaborator samples originated in the United States, Italy and Spain and spanned the acute and convalescent phases of COVID-19. The prospective study material was composed of cDNA or gDNA derived from T cells, B-cell-depleted T cells, or PBMCs. The dataset comprised deeply sampled blood TCRbeta repertoires from subjects exposed to, actively infected with, or recovered from COVID-19. The repertoires were made available in a free public database intended to serve as a resource for research on the immune response to SARS-CoV-2. Samples came from the ongoing ImmuneRACE study (first 160 participants) plus 1,254 subjects from 6 global collaborators. Sample metadata almost always included a de-identified subject ID, COVID-19 status, age in years and sex. HLA class I and class II types, where available, came from metadata supplied by the sample provider rather than from assay-based typing.

Paper-wide results and their limitations: Clinical and demographic metadata were provided uncurated, with the amount varying by source and participant.

V gives up 1 base and J gives up 4 bases, and the segment between their germline ends measures 10 bases. Taken from cysteine to phenylalanine, the CDR3 has 15 residues. Left in the record is the CDR3 DNA by itself, 45 bases read in frame from the first base. Taken from the germline V gene (reference sequence), the CDR1 and CDR2 loops are SEHNR and FQNEAQ. The immunoSEQ Assay, a bias-controlled multiplex PCR, was used to amplify TCRbeta CDR3 regions from genomic DNA. Per the authors' processing: Within the assay, amplification of reference gene primers was used to estimate how many nucleated cells each sample contained. To quantify the absolute abundance of each unique TCRbeta CDR3 rearrangement, sequence reads were collapsed and filtered. Productive Simpson clonality was computed per sample as the square root of Simpson's diversity index over productive rearrangements. Sourced from immuneACCESS, this table was stored by TCRdb with only in-frame sequences that have V and J called. A share of the clones is absent; for the studies checked, an unresolved V gene accounts for under half, and the remainder has no known explanation. V and J calls and clone size are given by that table; D and trimming were obtained from the DNA. The table for this sample lists 200,000 to 250,000 clones; approximately 81% of them were counted only once. About a sixth of the sample is held by the ten biggest clonotypes.

Each collaborating institution followed its own protocols to collect whole blood in K2EDTA tubes. Collaborator samples were shipped for TCRbeta analysis as frozen whole blood, isolated PBMCs, or DNA extracted from either sample type. The sequencing input was peripheral blood. Recombination joined TRBV7-9 with TRBJ2-2, with the D gene uncertain. This receptor was identified in an elderly woman with active or convalescent COVID-19. The CDR3 here reads CASSLDRRLTGELFF. The DNA sequence is as follows: TGTGCCAGCAGCTTAGATCGCAGACTCACCGGGGAGCTGTTTTTT.